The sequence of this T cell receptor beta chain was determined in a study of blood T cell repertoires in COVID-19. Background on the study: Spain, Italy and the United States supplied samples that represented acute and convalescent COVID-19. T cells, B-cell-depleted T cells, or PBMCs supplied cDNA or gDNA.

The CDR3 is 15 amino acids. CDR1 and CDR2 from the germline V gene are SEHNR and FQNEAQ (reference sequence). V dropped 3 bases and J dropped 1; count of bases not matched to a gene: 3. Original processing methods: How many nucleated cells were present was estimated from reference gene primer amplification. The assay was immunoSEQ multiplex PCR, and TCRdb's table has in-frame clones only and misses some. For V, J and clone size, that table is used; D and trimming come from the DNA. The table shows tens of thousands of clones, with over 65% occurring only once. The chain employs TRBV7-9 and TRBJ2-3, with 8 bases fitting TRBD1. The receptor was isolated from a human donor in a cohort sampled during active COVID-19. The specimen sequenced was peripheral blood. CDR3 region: CASSFTGGRTDTQYF. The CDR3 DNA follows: TGTGCCAGCAGCTTTACAGGGGGTCGCACAGATACGCAGTATTTT.